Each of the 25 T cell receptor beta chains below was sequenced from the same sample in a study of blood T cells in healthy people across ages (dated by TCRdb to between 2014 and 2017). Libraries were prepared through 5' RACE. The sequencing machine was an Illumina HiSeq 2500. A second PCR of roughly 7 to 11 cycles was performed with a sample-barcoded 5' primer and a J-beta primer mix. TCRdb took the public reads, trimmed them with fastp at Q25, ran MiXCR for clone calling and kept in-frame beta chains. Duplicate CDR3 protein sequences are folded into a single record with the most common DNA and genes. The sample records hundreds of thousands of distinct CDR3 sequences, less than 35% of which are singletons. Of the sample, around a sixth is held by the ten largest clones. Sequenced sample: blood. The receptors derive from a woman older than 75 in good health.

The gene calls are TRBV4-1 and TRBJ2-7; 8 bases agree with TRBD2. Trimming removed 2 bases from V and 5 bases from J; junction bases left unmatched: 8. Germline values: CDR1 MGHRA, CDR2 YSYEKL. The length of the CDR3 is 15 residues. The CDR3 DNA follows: TGCGCCAGCAGCCAACACGGGGGGGCGGTCGACGAGCAGTACTTC. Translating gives CASSQHGGAVDEQYF.

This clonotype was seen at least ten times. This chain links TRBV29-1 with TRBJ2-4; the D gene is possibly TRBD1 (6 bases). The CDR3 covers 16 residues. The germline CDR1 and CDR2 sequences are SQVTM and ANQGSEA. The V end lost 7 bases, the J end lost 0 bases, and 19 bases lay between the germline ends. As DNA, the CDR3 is TGCAGCGCCAGAGACAGGAACTCTCTAGCCAAAAACATTCAGTACTTC. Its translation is CSARDRNSLAKNIQYF.

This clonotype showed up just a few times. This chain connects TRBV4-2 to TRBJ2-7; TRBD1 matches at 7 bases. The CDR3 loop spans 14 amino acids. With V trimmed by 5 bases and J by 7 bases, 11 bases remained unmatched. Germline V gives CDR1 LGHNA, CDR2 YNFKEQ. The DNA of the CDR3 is TGTGCCAGCAGCGCCGGGACAGAGCTGCGTGAGCAGTACTTC. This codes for CASSAGTELREQYF.

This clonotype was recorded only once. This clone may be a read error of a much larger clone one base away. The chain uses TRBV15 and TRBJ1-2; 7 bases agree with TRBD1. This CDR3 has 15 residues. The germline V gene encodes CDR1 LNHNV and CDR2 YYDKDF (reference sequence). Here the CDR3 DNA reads TGTGCCACCAACAGAGATGTACACAGGGGACACCGCTACACCTTC. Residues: CATNRDVHRGHRYTF.

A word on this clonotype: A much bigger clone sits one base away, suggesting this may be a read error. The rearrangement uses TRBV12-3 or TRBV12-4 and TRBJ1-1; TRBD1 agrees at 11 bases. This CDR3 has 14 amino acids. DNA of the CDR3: TGTGCCAGCAGGAGCAGGGACAGGGGGGCTGAAGTTTTCTTT. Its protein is CASRSRDRGAEVFF.

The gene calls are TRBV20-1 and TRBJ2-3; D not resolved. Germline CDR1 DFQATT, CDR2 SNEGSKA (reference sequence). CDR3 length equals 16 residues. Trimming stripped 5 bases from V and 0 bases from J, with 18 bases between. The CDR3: CSAEALVSGSTDTQYF. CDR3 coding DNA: TGCAGTGCTGAAGCCCTCGTTAGTGGTAGCACAGATACGCAGTATTTT.

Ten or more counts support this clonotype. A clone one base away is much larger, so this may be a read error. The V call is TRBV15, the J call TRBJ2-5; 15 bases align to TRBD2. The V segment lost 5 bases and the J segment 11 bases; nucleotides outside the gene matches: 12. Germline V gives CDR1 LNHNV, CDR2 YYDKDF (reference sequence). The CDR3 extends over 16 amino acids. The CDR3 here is CATSRWTSGGANEQYF. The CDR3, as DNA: TGTGCCACCAGCCGGTGGACTAGCGGGGGGGCCAATGAGCAGTACTTC.

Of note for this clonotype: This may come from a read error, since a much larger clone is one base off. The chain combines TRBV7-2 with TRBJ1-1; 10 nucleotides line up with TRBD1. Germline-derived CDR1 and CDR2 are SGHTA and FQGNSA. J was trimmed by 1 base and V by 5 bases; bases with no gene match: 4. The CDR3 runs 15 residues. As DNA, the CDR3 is TGTGCCAGCAGCCGGACAGGGGGGAGGAACACTGAAGCTTTCTTT. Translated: CASSRTGGRNTEAFF.

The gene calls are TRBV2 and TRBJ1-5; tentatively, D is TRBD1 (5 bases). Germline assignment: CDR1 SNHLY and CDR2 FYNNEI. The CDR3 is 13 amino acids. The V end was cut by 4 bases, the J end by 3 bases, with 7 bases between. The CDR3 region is CASSGGDNQPQHF. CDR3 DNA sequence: TGTGCCAGCAGTGGGGGGGACAATCAGCCCCAGCATTTT.

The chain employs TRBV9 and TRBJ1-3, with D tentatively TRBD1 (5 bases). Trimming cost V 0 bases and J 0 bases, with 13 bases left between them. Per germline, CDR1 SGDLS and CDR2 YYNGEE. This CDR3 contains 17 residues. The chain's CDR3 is CASSVVDSSFSGNTIYF. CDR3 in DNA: TGTGCCAGCAGCGTAGTTGACAGTTCATTCTCTGGAAACACCATATATTTT. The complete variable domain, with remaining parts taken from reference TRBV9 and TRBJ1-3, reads DSGVTQTPKHLITATGQRVTLRCSPRSGDLSVYWYQQSLDQGLQFLIQYYNGEERAKGNILERFSAQQFPDLHSELNLSSLELGDSALYFCASSVVDSSFSGNTIYFGEGSWLTVV.

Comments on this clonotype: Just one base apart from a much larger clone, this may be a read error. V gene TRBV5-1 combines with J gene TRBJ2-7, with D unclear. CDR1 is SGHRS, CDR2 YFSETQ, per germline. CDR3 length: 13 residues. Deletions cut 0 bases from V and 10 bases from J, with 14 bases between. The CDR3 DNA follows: TGCGCCAGCAGCTTGGCCGAATTGGAGAGCCAGTACTTC. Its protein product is CASSLAELESQYF.

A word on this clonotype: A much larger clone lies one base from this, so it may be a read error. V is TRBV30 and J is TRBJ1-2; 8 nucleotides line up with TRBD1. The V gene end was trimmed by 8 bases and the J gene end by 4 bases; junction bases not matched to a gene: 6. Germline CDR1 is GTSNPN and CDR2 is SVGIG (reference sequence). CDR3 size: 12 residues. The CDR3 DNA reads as TGTGCCCGGGGAGGGACAGGCTATGGCTACACCTTC. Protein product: CARGGTGYGYTF.

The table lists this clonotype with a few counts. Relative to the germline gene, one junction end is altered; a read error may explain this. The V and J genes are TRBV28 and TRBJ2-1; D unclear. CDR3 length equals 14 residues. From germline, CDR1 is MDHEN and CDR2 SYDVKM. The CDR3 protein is CASSLLSSSNEQFF. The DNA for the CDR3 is TGTGCCAGCAGTTTACTCTCTTCCTCCAATGAGCAGTTCTTC.

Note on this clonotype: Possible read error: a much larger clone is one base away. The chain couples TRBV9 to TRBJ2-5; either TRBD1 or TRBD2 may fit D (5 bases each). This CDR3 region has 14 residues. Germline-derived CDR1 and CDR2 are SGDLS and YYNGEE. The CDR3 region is CAGSVLASGETQYF. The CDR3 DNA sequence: TGTGCCGGCAGCGTCCTAGCCTCAGGGGAGACCCAGTACTTC.

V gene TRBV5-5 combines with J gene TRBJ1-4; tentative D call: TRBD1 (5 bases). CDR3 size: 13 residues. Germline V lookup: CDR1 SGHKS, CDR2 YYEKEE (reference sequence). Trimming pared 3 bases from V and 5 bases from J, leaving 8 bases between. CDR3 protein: CASSSRGNEKLFF. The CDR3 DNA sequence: TGTGCCAGCAGCTCACGGGGGAATGAAAAACTGTTTTTT.

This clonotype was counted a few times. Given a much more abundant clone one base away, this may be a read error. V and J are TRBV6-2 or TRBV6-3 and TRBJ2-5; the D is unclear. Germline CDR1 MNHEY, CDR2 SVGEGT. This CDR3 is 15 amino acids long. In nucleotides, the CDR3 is TGTGCCAACAGTTCGGCAGGTTCCTTACAAGAGACCCAGTACTTC. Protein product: CANSSAGSLQETQYF.

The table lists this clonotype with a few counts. CDR3 nucleotides: TGCGCCAGCAGCTTATCCTCCCGGGACAGGGTTGGGTCCTACGAGCAGTACTTC. Its protein product is CASSLSSRDRVGSYEQYF. The chain has TRBV5-1 and TRBJ2-7, with 9 bases that match TRBD1. This CDR3 has 18 amino acids. V was clipped by 2 bases and J by 1 base; unmatched bases: 13. CDR1 is SGHRS, CDR2 YFSETQ, per germline.

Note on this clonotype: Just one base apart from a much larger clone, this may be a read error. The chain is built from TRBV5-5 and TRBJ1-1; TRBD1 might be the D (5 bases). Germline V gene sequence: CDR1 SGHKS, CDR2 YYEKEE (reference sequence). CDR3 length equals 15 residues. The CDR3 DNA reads TGTGCCAACAGCGGGGGGTCTGCTTGGAACACTGAAGCTTTCTTT. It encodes CANSGGSAWNTEAFF.

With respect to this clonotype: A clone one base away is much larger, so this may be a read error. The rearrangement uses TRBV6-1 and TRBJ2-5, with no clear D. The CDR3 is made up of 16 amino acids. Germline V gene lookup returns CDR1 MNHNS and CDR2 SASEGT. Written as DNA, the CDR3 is TGTGCCAGCAGTGAAGGAGCATATGAATATCAAGAGGCCCAGTACTTC. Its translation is CASSEGAYEYQEAQYF.

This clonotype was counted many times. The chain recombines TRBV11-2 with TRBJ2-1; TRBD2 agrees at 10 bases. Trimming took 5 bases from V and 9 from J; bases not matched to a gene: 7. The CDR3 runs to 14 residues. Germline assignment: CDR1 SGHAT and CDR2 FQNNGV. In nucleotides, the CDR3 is TGTGCCAGCAGCCAAGCGGGGGGGCTTGGTGAGCAGTTCTTC. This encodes CASSQAGGLGEQFF.

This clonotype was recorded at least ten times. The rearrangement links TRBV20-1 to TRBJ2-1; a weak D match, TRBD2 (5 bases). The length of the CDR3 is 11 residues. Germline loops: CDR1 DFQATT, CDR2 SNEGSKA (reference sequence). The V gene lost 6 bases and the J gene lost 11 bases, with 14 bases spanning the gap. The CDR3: CSARGTQQQFF. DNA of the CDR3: TGCAGTGCCCGGGGAACACAACAGCAGTTCTTC.

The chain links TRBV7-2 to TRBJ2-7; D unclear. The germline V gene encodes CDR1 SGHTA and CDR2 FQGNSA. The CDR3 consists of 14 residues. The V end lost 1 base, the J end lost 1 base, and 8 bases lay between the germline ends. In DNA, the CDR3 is TGTGCCAGCAGCTTAGTCAGCCCTTCCTACGAGCAGTACTTC. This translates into CASSLVSPSYEQYF.

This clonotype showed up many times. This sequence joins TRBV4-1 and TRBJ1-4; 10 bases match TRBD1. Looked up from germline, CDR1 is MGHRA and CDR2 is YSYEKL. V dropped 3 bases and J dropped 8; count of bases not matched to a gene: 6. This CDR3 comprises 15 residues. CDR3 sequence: CASSQGTGVDEKLFF. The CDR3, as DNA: TGCGCCAGCAGCCAGGGGACAGGGGTGGACGAAAAACTGTTTTTT.

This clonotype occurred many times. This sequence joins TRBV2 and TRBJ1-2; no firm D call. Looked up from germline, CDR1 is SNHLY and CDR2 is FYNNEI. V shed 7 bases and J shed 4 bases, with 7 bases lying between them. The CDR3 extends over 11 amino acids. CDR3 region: CASKYIYGYTF. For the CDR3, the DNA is TGTGCCAGCAAATACATCTATGGCTACACCTTC. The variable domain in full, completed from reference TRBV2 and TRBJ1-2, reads EPEVTQTPSHQVTQMGQEVILRCVPISNHLYFYWYRQILGQKVEFLVSFYNNEISEKSEIFDDQFSVERPDGSNFTLKIRSTKLEDSAMYFCASKYIYGYTFGSGTRLTVV.

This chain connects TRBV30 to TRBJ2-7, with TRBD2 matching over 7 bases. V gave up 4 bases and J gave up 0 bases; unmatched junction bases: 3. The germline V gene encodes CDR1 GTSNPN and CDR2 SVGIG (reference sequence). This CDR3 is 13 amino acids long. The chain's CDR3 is CAWKKRGSYEQYF. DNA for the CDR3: TGTGCCTGGAAAAAGCGGGGCTCCTACGAGCAGTACTTC.